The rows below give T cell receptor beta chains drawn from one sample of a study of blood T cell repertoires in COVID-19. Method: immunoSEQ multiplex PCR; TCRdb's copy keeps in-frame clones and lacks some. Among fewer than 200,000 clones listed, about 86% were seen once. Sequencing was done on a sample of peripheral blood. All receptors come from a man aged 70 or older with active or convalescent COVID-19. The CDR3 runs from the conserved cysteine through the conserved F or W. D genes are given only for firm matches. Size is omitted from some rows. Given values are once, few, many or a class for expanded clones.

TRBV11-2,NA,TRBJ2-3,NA,CASSRVDRDTQYF,TGTGCCAGCAGCCGAGTTGACAGGGATACGCAGTATTTT
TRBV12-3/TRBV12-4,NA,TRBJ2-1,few,CASSFMANEQFF,TGTGCCAGCAGTTTTATGGCCAATGAGCAGTTCTTC
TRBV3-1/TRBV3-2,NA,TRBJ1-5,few,CASSQDLYQPQHF,TGTGCCAGCAGCCAAGATCTCTATCAGCCCCAGCATTTT
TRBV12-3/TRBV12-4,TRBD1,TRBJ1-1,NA,CASHRGGSTEAFF,TGTGCCAGCCACAGGGGAGGAAGCACTGAAGCTTTCTTT
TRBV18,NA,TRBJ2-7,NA,CASSPYRDIWEQYF,TGTGCCAGCTCACCCTACCGGGACATATGGGAGCAGTACTTC
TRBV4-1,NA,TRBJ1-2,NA,CASSQVAVRGYTF,TGCGCCAGCAGCCAAGTGGCAGTTCGAGGCTACACCTTC
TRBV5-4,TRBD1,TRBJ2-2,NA,CASSVGQGANTGELFF,TGTGCCAGCAGCGTGGGGCAGGGGGCTAACACCGGGGAGCTGTTTTTT
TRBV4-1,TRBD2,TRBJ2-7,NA,CASSLRRGGYEQYF,TGCGCCAGCAGCTTACGACGCGGGGGGTACGAGCAGTACTTC
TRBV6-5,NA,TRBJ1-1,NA,CATSRANTEAFF,TGTGCCACTTCGAGGGCGAACACTGAAGCTTTCTTT
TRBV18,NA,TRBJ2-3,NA,CASSPPRAGTDTQYF,TGTGCCAGCTCACCACCGAGGGCAGGAACAGATACGCAGTATTTT
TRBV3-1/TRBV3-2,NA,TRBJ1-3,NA,CASSFQGSGNTIYF,TGTGCCAGCAGCTTTCAGGGTTCTGGAAACACCATATATTTT
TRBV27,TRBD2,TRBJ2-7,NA,CASSLMPSGGSPEYF,TGTGCCAGCAGTTTAATGCCTAGCGGGGGTTCCCCGGAGTACTTC
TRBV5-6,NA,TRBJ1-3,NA,CASSRRGSRNTIYF,TGTGCCAGCAGTCGGCGGGGCAGCAGAAACACCATATATTTT
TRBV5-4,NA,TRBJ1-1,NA,CASSSRRTANTEAFF,TGTGCCAGCAGCTCGAGAAGGACAGCTAACACTGAAGCTTTCTTT
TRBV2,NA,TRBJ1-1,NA,CASRNNMNTEAFF,TGTGCCAGCAGGAATAACATGAACACTGAAGCTTTCTTT
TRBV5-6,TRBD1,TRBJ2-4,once,CASSLARTGLAKNIQYF,TGTGCCAGCAGCTTGGCCAGGACAGGTCTAGCCAAAAACATTCAGTACTTC
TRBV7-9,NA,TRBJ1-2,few,CASSLGENYGYTF,TGTGCCAGCAGCTTAGGGGAGAACTATGGCTACACCTTC
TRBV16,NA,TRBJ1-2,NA,CASSQSRRGYTF,TGTGCCAGCAGCCAATCGAGAAGAGGCTACACCTTC
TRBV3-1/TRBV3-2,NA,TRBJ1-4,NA,CASSQAWRGAAELFF,TGTGCCAGCAGCCAAGCGTGGCGGGGCGCCGCGGAACTGTTTTTT
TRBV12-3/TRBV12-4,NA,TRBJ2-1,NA,CASSPGPYNEQFF,TGTGCCAGCAGTCCAGGTCCATACAATGAGCAGTTCTTC
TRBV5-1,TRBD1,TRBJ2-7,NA,CASSLLGDRGYEQYF,TGCGCCAGCAGCTTGTTAGGGGACAGGGGCTACGAGCAGTACTTC
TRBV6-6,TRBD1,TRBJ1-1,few,CASSKGQLNTEAFF,TGTGCCAGCAGTAAGGGACAGCTGAACACTGAAGCTTTCTTT
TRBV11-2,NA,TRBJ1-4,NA,CASSLDPGNEKLFF,TGTGCCAGCAGCTTAGATCCGGGGAATGAAAAACTGTTTTTT
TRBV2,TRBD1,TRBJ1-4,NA,CASKGQPNEKLFF,TGTGCCAGCAAGGGACAGCCTAATGAAAAACTGTTTTTT
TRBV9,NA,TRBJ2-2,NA,CASSSRQNTGELFF,TGTGCCAGCAGCTCCCGACAAAACACCGGGGAGCTGTTTTTT
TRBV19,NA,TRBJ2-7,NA,CASSAAQGYEQYF,TGTGCCAGTAGTGCAGCACAGGGCTACGAGCAGTACTTC
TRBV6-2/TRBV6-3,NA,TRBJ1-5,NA,CASNPTGLRRNQPQHF,TGTGCCAGCAACCCCACGGGGTTACGTCGGAATCAGCCCCAGCATTTT
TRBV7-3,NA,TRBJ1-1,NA,CASSSNRGTEAFF,TGTGCCAGCAGCTCTAACAGAGGGACTGAAGCTTTCTTT
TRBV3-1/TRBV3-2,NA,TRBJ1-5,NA,CASSSNRATQPQHF,TGTGCCAGCAGCTCCAACAGGGCTACTCAGCCCCAGCATTTT
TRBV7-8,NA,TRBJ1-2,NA,CASSLLGRGDYGYTF,TGTGCCAGCAGCTTGCTTGGGAGGGGGGACTATGGCTACACCTTC
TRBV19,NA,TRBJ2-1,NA,CASRGSYNEQFF,TGTGCCAGCAGGGGTTCCTACAATGAGCAGTTCTTC
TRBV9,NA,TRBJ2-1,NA,CASSVASSWGGHNEQFF,TGTGCCAGCAGCGTAGCTAGTAGCTGGGGGGGCCACAATGAGCAGTTCTTC
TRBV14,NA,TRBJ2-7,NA,CASSPLDNEQYF,TGTGCCAGCAGCCCCTTGGACAACGAGCAGTACTTC
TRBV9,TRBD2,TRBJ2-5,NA,CASSVFERGGVGTQYF,TGTGCCAGCAGCGTGTTCGAGCGGGGGGGCGTAGGGACCCAGTACTTC
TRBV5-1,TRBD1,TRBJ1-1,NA,CASSTRQGANTEAFF,TGCGCCAGCAGCACGCGACAGGGGGCGAACACTGAAGCTTTCTTT
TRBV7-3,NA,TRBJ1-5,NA,CASSPTGGQPQHF,TGTGCCAGCAGCCCAACGGGGGGACAGCCCCAGCATTTT
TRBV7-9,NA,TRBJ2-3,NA,CASSLEKVAVTDTQYF,TGTGCCAGCAGCTTAGAGAAGGTAGCGGTAACAGATACGCAGTATTTT
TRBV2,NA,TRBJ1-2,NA,CASRVGQGGYTF,TGTGCCAGCAGGGTGGGCCAGGGTGGCTACACCTTC
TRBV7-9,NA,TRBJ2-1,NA,CASSSPGQILSSYNEQFF,TGTGCCAGCAGCTCGCCCGGACAGATCCTTAGCTCCTACAATGAGCAGTTCTTC
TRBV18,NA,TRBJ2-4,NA,CASSPGYTGFGGAKNIQYF,TGTGCCAGCTCACCGGGATATACGGGGTTTGGAGGGGCCAAAAACATTCAGTACTTC
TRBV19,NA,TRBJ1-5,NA,CASSIGGRGNQPQHF,TGTGCCAGTAGTATAGGCGGCAGGGGTAATCAGCCCCAGCATTTT
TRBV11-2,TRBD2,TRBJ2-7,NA,CASSSRAGAGEQYF,TGTGCCAGCAGCTCGCGGGCGGGAGCTGGCGAGCAGTACTTC
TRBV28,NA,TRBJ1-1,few,CASSLQGGQTEAFF,TGTGCCAGCAGTCTACAGGGAGGGCAAACTGAAGCTTTCTTT
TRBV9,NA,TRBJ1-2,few,CASSVNRAAGYTF,TGTGCCAGCAGCGTAAACAGGGCGGCTGGCTACACCTTC
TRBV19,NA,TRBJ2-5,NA,CASSNRWGETQYF,TGTGCCAGTAGCAACAGGTGGGGAGAGACCCAGTACTTC
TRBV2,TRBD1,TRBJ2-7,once,CASDTGTGVEQYF,TGTGCCAGCGACACCGGGACAGGGGTCGAGCAGTACTTC
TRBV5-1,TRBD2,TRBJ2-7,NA,CASSYGGRYEQYF,TGCGCCAGCAGCTACGGCGGGAGGTACGAGCAGTACTTC
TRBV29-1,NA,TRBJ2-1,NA,CSAIVRGKNNEQFF,TGCAGCGCGATTGTTCGGGGGAAGAACAATGAGCAGTTCTTC
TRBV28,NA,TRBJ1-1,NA,CASSPQTGANTEAFF,TGTGCCAGCAGTCCCCAGACAGGCGCGAACACTGAAGCTTTCTTT
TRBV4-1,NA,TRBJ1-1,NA,CASSQDRLTEAFF,TGCGCCAGCAGCCAAGATCGTCTAACTGAAGCTTTCTTT
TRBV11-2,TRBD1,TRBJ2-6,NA,CASSSTSGTGVTGANVLTF,TGTGCCAGCAGTTCCACTTCCGGGACAGGGGTCACTGGGGCCAACGTCCTGACTTTC
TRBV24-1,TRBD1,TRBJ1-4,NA,CATSDTGATNEKLFF,TGTGCCACCAGTGACACAGGGGCAACTAATGAAAAACTGTTTTTT
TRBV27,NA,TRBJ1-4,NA,CASSLYQSTNEKLFF,TGTGCCAGCAGTTTATATCAGTCAACTAATGAAAAACTGTTTTTT
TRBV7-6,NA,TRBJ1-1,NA,CASSLRGRAANTEAFF,TGTGCCAGCAGCTTAAGGGGCCGAGCAGCTAACACTGAAGCTTTCTTT
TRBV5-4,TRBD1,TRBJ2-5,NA,CASSRDRLRGQETQYF,TGTGCCAGCAGCCGGGACAGGTTAAGAGGACAAGAGACCCAGTACTTC
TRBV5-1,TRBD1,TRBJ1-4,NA,CASSFDRVNEKLFF,TGCGCCAGCAGCTTCGACAGGGTTAATGAAAAACTGTTTTTT
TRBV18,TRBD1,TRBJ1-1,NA,CASSPMGQDLAFF,TGTGCCAGCTCACCAATGGGACAGGACTTGGCTTTCTTT
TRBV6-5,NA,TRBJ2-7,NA,CASNPPGDAAEQYF,TGTGCCAGCAACCCCCCCGGGGATGCGGCCGAGCAGTACTTC
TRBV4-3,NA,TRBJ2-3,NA,CASSQVLASPDTQYF,TGCGCCAGCAGCCAAGTGTTGGCTTCCCCAGATACGCAGTATTTT